A selection of T cell receptor beta chains follows, all from one sample in a study of beta chain features in type 1 diabetes. Here immunoSEQ multiplex PCR was the method, and the copy in TCRdb shows in-frame clones only, minus some. The table lists over 600,000 clones, 12% of them singletons, with 0.095% to 0.15% in the top ten. Sequenced input: naive CD4+ T cells from blood. These receptors all stem from a man younger than 45 with type 1 diabetes. CDR3s include the opening cysteine and the closing phenylalanine or tryptophan. The D gene is left open where the match is weak. Part of the rows lack a size; the others show once, few, many or a class for expanded clones.

d_call clone_size j_call v_call cdr3_nt cdr3_aa
- - TRBJ1-1 TRBV4-3 TGCGCCAGCAGCCAAGAAACAGACACTGAAGCTTTCTTT CASSQETDTEAFF
- few TRBJ1-5 TRBV18 TGTGCCAGCTCACCACCGGTTGGGCCCCAGCATTTT CASSPPVGPQHF
TRBD1 few TRBJ2-3 TRBV29-1 TGCAGCGTTCTGACAGGGGCAGATACGCAGTATTTT CSVLTGADTQYF
- - TRBJ2-3 TRBV7-9 TGTGCCAGCAGTCCGAGGCCAGACACAGATACGCAGTATTTT CASSPRPDTDTQYF
- few TRBJ1-4 TRBV7-9 TGTGCCAGCAGCTTAGGATCGTTATTAGGGGGGCCGGTTGAAAAACTGTTTTTT CASSLGSLLGGPVEKLFF
- few TRBJ1-5 TRBV2 TGTGCCAGCACCGGTTCCTCGTATCAGCCCCAGCATTTT CASTGSSYQPQHF
- - TRBJ2-3 TRBV5-6 TGTGCCAGCAGCTTCGGCGGGAAAGATACGCAGTATTTT CASSFGGKDTQYF
- - TRBJ1-5 TRBV6-6 TGTGCCAGCAGTCCGGAGCGAGGACAGCATTTT CASSPERGQHF
TRBD1 few TRBJ1-2 TRBV5-7 TGTGCCCGAAAACGGGACAGCGGACCCGGCTACACCTTC CARKRDSGPGYTF
- - TRBJ2-2 TRBV9 TGTGCCAGCAGCCCCTGGGGTGGGGCCGGGGAGCTGTTTTTT CASSPWGGAGELFF
- - TRBJ2-3 TRBV7-2 TGTGCCAGCAGCTTTCCGCAGGGCAACACAGATACGCAGTATTTT CASSFPQGNTDTQYF
- - TRBJ1-2 TRBV7-9 TGTGCCAGCAGCTTACTTGATCATTATGGCTACACCTTC CASSLLDHYGYTF
- - TRBJ2-7 TRBV27 TGTGCCAGCAGTCCCCGAGGGTTCGTCGGGAACGAGCAGTACTTC CASSPRGFVGNEQYF
- few TRBJ2-7 TRBV7-9 TGTGCCAGCAGCTGGGGGGCCTCAAGGGGCTCCTACGAGCAGTACTTC CASSWGASRGSYEQYF
TRBD2 few TRBJ2-5 TRBV7-2 TGTGCCAGCAGCTCGTTAGGACTAGCGGGACAAGAGACCCAGTACTTC CASSSLGLAGQETQYF
- - TRBJ1-2 TRBV20-1 TGCAGTGCTGCCAGACAAGGTGGCTACACCTTC CSAARQGGYTF
- - TRBJ2-6 TRBV5-1 TGCGCCAGCAGCATAGGACAGCCCTGGGCTGGGGCCAACGTCCTGACTTTC CASSIGQPWAGANVLTF
- few TRBJ1-6 TRBV9 TGTGCCAGCAATAAGCGAGGCGGGGATAATTCACCCCTCCACTTT CASNKRGGDNSPLHF
- few TRBJ2-7 TRBV2 TGTGCCAGCAGCCACCGAGGGAGGTCTGACGAGCAGTACTTC CASSHRGRSDEQYF
- - TRBJ1-4 TRBV7-9 TGTGCCAGCAGCTCGTCCCCGGGCGAAAAACTGTTTTTT CASSSSPGEKLFF
- - TRBJ2-3 TRBV19 TGTGCCAGTAGTAGAGGACAGCTCACAGATACGCAGTATTTT CASSRGQLTDTQYF
- few TRBJ2-5 TRBV6-1 TGTGCCAGCAGATCTGCGGACCAAGAGACCCAGTACTTC CASRSADQETQYF
TRBD1 - TRBJ2-1 TRBV5-6 TGTGCCAGCAGCAGGGGACAGGCCTACAATGAGCAGTTCTTC CASSRGQAYNEQFF
- few TRBJ2-5 TRBV2 TGTGCCAGCAGTGTCGTACTAGTTTGGGAGACCCAGTACTTC CASSVVLVWETQYF
- few TRBJ2-5 TRBV13 TGTGCCAGCAGCGGGACGGTCCAAGAGACCCAGTACTTC CASSGTVQETQYF
- few TRBJ2-3 TRBV25-1 TGTGCCAGCAGGACAGCGGCTAGCACAGATACGCAGTATTTT CASRTAASTDTQYF
- few TRBJ2-7 TRBV5-6 TGTGCCAGCAGCTCCCAGGGCTGGGACGAGCAGTACTTC CASSSQGWDEQYF
TRBD1 few TRBJ1-6 TRBV7-9 TGTGCCAGCAGCTTACGGACAGGGAATTCACCCCTCCACTTT CASSLRTGNSPLHF
TRBD1 few TRBJ2-1 TRBV7-2 TGTGCCAGCAGCCCGGGACAGCCAGGTAATGAGCAGTTCTTC CASSPGQPGNEQFF
- - TRBJ1-2 TRBV4-3 TGCGCCAGCAGCCAAGATCCGAACAACTATGGCTACACCTTC CASSQDPNNYGYTF
TRBD1 few TRBJ2-7 TRBV10-2 TGCGCCAGCAGACCGGGACAGGGTTCATACGAGCAGTACTTC CASRPGQGSYEQYF
TRBD1 - TRBJ1-4 TRBV29-1 TGCAGCGTACAGGGGGAAGGTGAAAAACTGTTTTTT CSVQGEGEKLFF